A single sample gave rise to the 7 T cell receptor beta chains below, sequenced in a study of beta chain features in type 1 diabetes. The whole isolated RNA underwent reverse transcription, so sequencing captured expressed TCRB transcripts. Sequencing used immunoSEQ multiplex PCR; TCRdb keeps in-frame clones, though not all of them. Counted here are about 400,000 clones, roughly 12% occurring once; the ten biggest clones make up around 0.02%. Sequenced: naive CD4+ T cells from blood. The receptors come from a man younger than 30 in good health.

The V and J genes are TRBV27 and TRBJ2-7; 8 bases map to TRBD1. Looked up from germline, CDR1 is MNHEY and CDR2 is SMNVEV (reference sequence). V lost 4 bases to trimming and J lost 6 bases; unmatched junction nucleotides: 14. The CDR3 has 16 amino acids. CDR3 sequence: CASSSTSDRGRGEQYF. The DNA of the CDR3 is TGTGCCAGCAGTTCCACCTCAGACAGGGGCCGTGGCGAGCAGTACTTC.

This clone was recorded a few times. The chain combines TRBV20-1 with TRBJ2-2; 7 bases are a match to TRBD2. This CDR3 spans 11 amino acids. Trimming took 6 bases from V and 7 from J; bases not matched to a gene: 2. Per germline, CDR1 DFQATT and CDR2 SNEGSKA (reference sequence). CDR3 residues: CSAAGLGELFF. CDR3 in DNA: TGCAGTGCAGCGGGACTCGGGGAGCTGTTTTTT.

This rearrangement joins TRBV30 to TRBJ1-2; no clear D. Germline-derived CDR1 and CDR2 are GTSNPN and SVGIG (reference sequence). The V end was cut by 1 base, the J end by 7 bases, with 10 bases between. The CDR3 is 12 residues long. In DNA, the CDR3 is TGTGCCTGGAGTGAATCAGGATCTGGCTACACCTTC. Translated: CAWSESGSGYTF. The whole variable domain, remainder taken from reference TRBV30 and TRBJ1-2, is SQTIHQWPATLVQPVGSPLSLECTVEGTSNPNLYWYRQAAGRGLQLLFYSVGIGQISSEVPQNLSASRPQDRQFILSSKKLLLSDSGFYLCAWSESGSGYTFGSGTRLTVV.

In its sample, this clone was seen a few times. CDR3 sequence: CAWEPGQGYNEQFF. The DNA of the CDR3 is TGTGCCTGGGAACCGGGACAGGGATACAATGAGCAGTTCTTC. The chain links TRBV30 to TRBJ2-1; the match to TRBD1 covers 9 bases. Germline V lookup: CDR1 GTSNPN, CDR2 SVGIG (reference sequence). J lost 4 bases, V lost 5 bases, and 6 bases had no gene match. The CDR3 has 14 residues.

In this sample, this clone turned up a few times. This chain connects TRBV30 to TRBJ1-2; D not certain. The CDR3 is 14 amino acids. The germline V gene has CDR1 GTSNPN and CDR2 SVGIG (reference sequence). The V end was cut by 0 bases, the J end by 8 bases, with 16 bases between. CDR3 sequence reads: CAWSVSGLGLGYTF. The CDR3 bases are TGTGCCTGGAGTGTATCGGGGTTAGGTCTCGGCTACACCTTC. Full variable domain (remainder filled in from reference TRBV30 and TRBJ1-2): SQTIHQWPATLVQPVGSPLSLECTVEGTSNPNLYWYRQAAGRGLQLLFYSVGIGQISSEVPQNLSASRPQDRQFILSSKKLLLSDSGFYLCAWSVSGLGLGYTFGSGTRLTVV.

This clone was seen a few times. The chain employs TRBV4-3 and TRBJ2-7, with TRBD2 matching 9 bases. Germline lookup yields CDR1 LGHNA and CDR2 YSLEER. With V trimmed by 4 bases and J by 2 bases, 6 bases remained unmatched. The CDR3 runs to 15 residues. The DNA of the CDR3 is TGCGCCAGCAGCCGAGGACTAGCGAAAACCTACGAGCAGTACTTC. This encodes CASSRGLAKTYEQYF.

V usage is TRBV2 and J usage is TRBJ2-3, with TRBD2 matching 9 bases. This CDR3 comprises 16 residues. The J segment lost 0 bases and the V segment lost 4 bases, leaving 5 bases of the junction unmatched. Germline lookup yields CDR1 SNHLY and CDR2 FYNNEI. Here the CDR3 reads CASSGGSGSSTDTQYF. CDR3 nucleotides: TGTGCCAGCAGTGGTGGTAGCGGGAGCAGCACAGATACGCAGTATTTT.